This entry features one TCR beta chain sequence. The antigen remains unidentified. This record comes from a study of cytomegalovirus exposure and HLA in healthy donors. In the study overall: Earlier, almost 120 million unique TCR beta sequences were recovered from 170 million or so T cells by an analysis. The Caucasian-associated ancestry cluster contained around four fifths of the approximately 410 genotyped donors.

The V and J ends lost 1 base and 2 bases respectively, with 9 bases between them. The length of the CDR3 is 14 residues. Germline CDR1 and CDR2: MNHEY and SMNVEV (reference sequence). Vbeta (60) and Jbeta (13) primers were used in the PCR. Assay: immunoSEQ multiplex PCR; the TCRdb copy retains only in-frame clones and omits some. The repertoire has 110,000 or so clones, approximately 8% of them found once; the top ten carry about 6%. General study results and limits: Most of the CMV-associated TCR beta chains (in a later analysis) appeared to be HLA-restricted. Analysis was carried out at a later point, and it linked a missense DCLRE1C variant to TCR beta V- and J-gene trimming.

This TCR derives from a woman aged 40 to 50 in good health and CMV-seropositive. V usage is TRBV27 and J usage is TRBJ2-7; the D gene is possibly TRBD1 (5 bases). Sequences were obtained from PBMCs. CDR3 bases: TGTGCCAGCAGTTTATTTGCAGGGCCCTACGAGCAGTACTTC. Translation gives CASSLFAGPYEQYF.